This record looks at one T cell receptor (beta chain) sequence and its context. The antigen is undetermined. PCR primers comprised 60 Vbeta and 13 Jbeta primers. Profiling relied on immunoSEQ multiplex PCR, and the TCRdb table lists in-frame clones only, not all of them. The sample has 140,000 to 150,000 clones, around 59% seen once. The data stem from a study of cytomegalovirus exposure and HLA in healthy donors. Study results and limitations: Relative to the approximately 700-donor mean, N-insertions were reportedly fewer in an Asian-associated ancestry cluster in a later analysis. V- and J-gene trimming in TCR beta was tied to a missense DCLRE1C variant by an analysis performed later. Certain indistinguishable V segments, among them TRBV6-2 and TRBV6-3, were excluded.

The V end lost 5 bases, the J end lost 0 bases, and 11 bases lay between the germline ends. CDR1 is SGHNT, CDR2 YYREEE, per germline (reference sequence). The CDR3 spans 14 residues. The chain joins TRBV5-4 to TRBJ2-5, with D possibly matching TRBD2 (6 bases). Sequencing was carried out using PBMCs. This sequence was found in a male donor in good health and CMV-seronegative. The CDR3 coding sequence is TGTGCCAGCAGTTCTCGGGGGAACCAAGAGACCCAGTACTTC. Protein: CASSSRGNQETQYF.